The 14 T cell receptor beta chains listed next were all sequenced from one sample in a study of blood T cells in healthy people across ages. It was with a sample-barcoded 5' primer and a J-beta primer mix that a second PCR of about 7 to 12 cycles was run. TCRdb re-called the 5' RACE reads with MiXCR, one entry per CDR3 protein. The sample includes 1.5 million or so distinct CDR3 sequences, roughly 40% of them seen just once. The sample taken for sequencing was blood. The origin of the receptors is a woman aged 18-29 years in good health.

This clonotype has only a few counts. This sequence joins TRBV20-1 and TRBJ2-1, with 7 bases matching TRBD2. The germline CDR1 and CDR2 sequences are DFQATT and SNEGSKA (reference sequence). This CDR3 comprises 14 residues. V dropped 1 base and J dropped 2; count of bases not matched to a gene: 2. CDR3 in DNA: TGCAGTGCTAGAGTGGGAGGGCCCTACAATGAGCAGTTCTTC. It translates to CSARVGGPYNEQFF.

The sample holds a few counts of this clonotype. V is TRBV20-1 and J is TRBJ2-3; 9 nucleotides agree with TRBD2. The germline CDR1 and CDR2 sequences are DFQATT and SNEGSKA (reference sequence). This CDR3 is 17 amino acids long. Losses at the gene ends were 6 bases for V and 2 bases for J; bases not matched to a gene: 15. The CDR3 sequence: CSASPSAGGGNTDTQYF. CDR3 DNA: TGCAGTGCCTCTCCTTCGGCGGGAGGGGGTAACACAGATACGCAGTATTTT.

The chain recombines TRBV7-3 with TRBJ2-1; D is undetermined. Judging by the DNA end, TRBJ2-7 fits better; the J call may be wrong. The CDR3 covers 14 residues. The germline V gene has CDR1 SGHTA and CDR2 FQGTGA. The CDR3 DNA reads as TGTGCCAGCAGCCCCGGACCGAGTTACGGCGAGCAGTACTTC. Its protein is CASSPGPSYGEQYF.

The gene calls are TRBV27 and TRBJ2-1, with 8 bases matching TRBD2. Germline trimming cut 8 bases from V and 7 bases from J; bases unmatched to any gene: 10. This CDR3 contains 14 residues. The germline CDR1 and CDR2 sequences are MNHEY and SMNVEV (reference sequence). This CDR3 reads CASGSGSGINEQFF. Here the CDR3 DNA reads TGTGCCAGCGGCAGCGGGAGTGGTATAAATGAGCAGTTCTTC.

This clonotype has only one observation. The genes are TRBV5-1 and TRBJ2-1; 12 bases are a match to TRBD2. This CDR3 has 16 residues. Germline CDR1 SGHRS, CDR2 YFSETQ. The V gene end was trimmed by 1 base and the J gene end by 10 bases; junction bases not matched to a gene: 9. The CDR3 DNA reads TGCGCCAGCAGCTTGTCGCTAGCGGGAGGGGGCGCGGAGCAGTTCTTC. This encodes CASSLSLAGGGAEQFF.

The chain links TRBV20-1 to TRBJ2-1; TRBD1 matches at 11 bases. The CDR3 is 15 residues long. V lost 3 bases to trimming and J lost 6 bases; unmatched junction nucleotides: 7. Germline lookup yields CDR1 DFQATT and CDR2 SNEGSKA (reference sequence). CDR3 bases: TGCAGTGCTAGCTACTCCGGGACAGGGGGCAATGAGCAGTTCTTC. Translated, it gives CSASYSGTGGNEQFF.

This clonotype showed up just a few times. The chain has TRBV29-1 and TRBJ1-1, with D maybe TRBD1 (6 bases). Trimming shortened V by 7 bases and J by 0 bases, and 15 bases separated the two germline ends. The CDR3 is 14 residues long. Germline values: CDR1 SQVTM, CDR2 ANQGSEA. CDR3 in DNA: TGCAGCGCCCCTGGGGGGGGGCTGAACACTGAAGCTTTCTTT. Translation gives CSAPGGGLNTEAFF.

The gene calls are TRBV12-3 or TRBV12-4 and TRBJ1-1; D gene uncertain. Between the trimmed V and J ends, which lost 5 bases and 10 bases, there was a span of 23 bases. The CDR3 has 15 amino acids. In nucleotides, the CDR3 is TGTGCCAGCAGTCCCACCGCCCCGGCGTACCGGGGAGCTTTCTTT. Its translation is CASSPTAPAYRGAFF.

The genes are TRBV20-1 and TRBJ1-2; D remains unclear. Germline assignment: CDR1 DFQATT and CDR2 SNEGSKA (reference sequence). CDR3 length: 12 residues. V gave up 5 bases and J gave up 4 bases, with 11 bases separating them. CDR3 DNA sequence: TGCAGTGCTCAGCATTGGACCTATGGCTACACCTTC. Amino acids: CSAQHWTYGYTF.

The count of this clonotype is one. The gene calls are TRBV21-1 and TRBJ2-3. TRBV21-1 is recorded as a pseudogene. The CDR3 is 15 residues long. CDR3 in DNA: TGTGCCAGCAGCAAAGGGCGAGTCTCCACAGATACGCAGTATTTT. Residues: CASSKGRVSTDTQYF.

The J gene is TRBJ2-7, the V gene TRBV6-5, with TRBD2 matching over 7 bases. This CDR3 contains 15 residues. Germline V gene sequence: CDR1 MNHEY, CDR2 SVGAGI. J lost 0 bases, V lost 10 bases, and 12 bases had no gene match. The CDR3 bases are TGTGCCACGAGCAAAACGGCTAGCGGCTCCTACGAGCAGTACTTC. The encoded protein is CATSKTASGSYEQYF.

The chain is built from TRBV15 and TRBJ2-7; D is possibly TRBD1 or TRBD2 (5 bases each). Trimming removed 4 bases at V and 2 bases at J, with 12 bases between. Germline CDR1 and CDR2: LNHNV and YYDKDF (reference sequence). The CDR3 has 14 amino acids. CDR3 residues: CATSIGDSAYEQYF. Here the CDR3 DNA reads TGTGCCACCAGCATAGGGGATAGCGCCTACGAGCAGTACTTC.

The rearrangement uses TRBV30 and TRBJ2-7; D gene uncertain. With 2 bases removed from V and 0 bases from J, the gap between germline ends came to 11 bases. Germline assignment: CDR1 GTSNPN and CDR2 SVGIG (reference sequence). The CDR3 is 14 amino acids. The CDR3 DNA is TGTGCCTGGAGTCACGGAGTTTTCTCCTACGAGCAGTACTTC. Its translation: CAWSHGVFSYEQYF.

In this sample, this clonotype turned up a few times. This rearrangement joins TRBV20-1 to TRBJ1-2; D gene ambiguous. V lost 3 bases and J 4 bases, leaving 21 bases between the germline ends. CDR1 and CDR2 from the germline V gene are DFQATT and SNEGSKA (reference sequence). CDR3 length: 16 residues. The CDR3 region is CSASSPGAGEAYGYTF. CDR3 bases: TGCAGTGCTAGTTCCCCAGGAGCCGGTGAGGCCTATGGCTACACCTTC.